Each of the 9 T cell receptor beta chains below was sequenced from the same sample in a study of T cell responses to AZD1222 COVID-19 vaccine. The table came from immunoSEQ multiplex PCR; TCRdb's copy has only in-frame clones and leaves some out. Among 70,000 to 90,000 clones, more than 75% were seen once, and the ten largest hold around 19%. This specimen was peripheral blood, taken 28 days after the second AZD1222 dose. These receptors all come from an adult who received the AZD1222 COVID-19 vaccine.

This chain links TRBV7-3 with TRBJ1-2; the D gene is possibly TRBD1 (5 bases). V gave up 5 bases and J gave up 4 bases, with 11 bases separating them. CDR1 and CDR2 (germline): SGHTA, FQGTGA. The CDR3 extends over 13 amino acids. As DNA, the CDR3 is TGTGCCAGCAGCCCCGGGGGGGGCTATGGCTACACCTTC. It translates to CASSPGGGYGYTF.

V and J are TRBV9 and TRBJ1-6; 9 positions agree with TRBD1. V trimming: 2 bases; J trimming: 7 bases; junction bases outside the gene matches: 4. The CDR3 is 15 amino acids. The germline V gene has CDR1 SGDLS and CDR2 YYNGEE. CDR3 sequence: CASSVTGQGNSPLHF. The CDR3 DNA reads as TGTGCCAGCAGCGTCACTGGACAGGGGAATTCACCCCTCCACTTT. Full variable domain (outside the CDR3, taken from reference TRBV9 and TRBJ1-6): DSGVTQTPKHLITATGQRVTLRCSPRSGDLSVYWYQQSLDQGLQFLIQYYNGEERAKGNILERFSAQQFPDLHSELNLSSLELGDSALYFCASSVTGQGNSPLHFGNGTRLTVT.

V is TRBV9 and J is TRBJ1-2; 7 bases fit TRBD1. The CDR3 covers 15 residues. Germline V lookup: CDR1 SGDLS, CDR2 YYNGEE. After removal of 4 bases from V and 5 bases from J, the junction contained 11 bases not matched to a gene. The CDR3 spells CASSSGTAERYGYTF. The CDR3 DNA sequence: TGTGCCAGCAGCTCGGGGACAGCAGAGAGGTATGGCTACACCTTC. Together with reference TRBV9 and TRBJ1-2, the CDR3 gives the full variable domain: DSGVTQTPKHLITATGQRVTLRCSPRSGDLSVYWYQQSLDQGLQFLIQYYNGEERAKGNILERFSAQQFPDLHSELNLSSLELGDSALYFCASSSGTAERYGYTFGSGTRLTVV.

This clone was detected only once. The chain couples TRBV19 to TRBJ2-3; TRBD2 agrees at 7 bases. The J segment lost 0 bases and the V segment lost 3 bases, leaving 3 bases of the junction unmatched. This CDR3 contains 15 residues. CDR1 is LNHDA and CDR2 is SQIVND in the germline V gene (reference sequence). The CDR3 sequence is CASSIGGTSTDTQYF. The CDR3 nucleotides read TGTGCCAGTAGTATCGGGGGGACTAGCACAGATACGCAGTATTTT. Supplemented by reference TRBV19 and TRBJ2-3, the full variable domain reads DGGITQSPKYLFRKEGQNVTLSCEQNLNHDAMYWYRQDPGQGLRLIYYSQIVNDFQKGDIAEGYSVSREKKESFPLTVTSAQKNPTAFYLCASSIGGTSTDTQYFGPGTRLTVL.

The chain carries TRBV7-9 and TRBJ1-1; tentative D call: TRBD1 (5 bases). Looked up from germline, CDR1 is SEHNR and CDR2 is FQNEAQ (reference sequence). V was clipped by 5 bases and J by 0 bases, with 19 bases between them. The CDR3 consists of 17 residues. The CDR3 DNA sequence: TGTGCCAGCAGCCAAACACCGGGACGTAAGATGAACACTGAAGCTTTCTTT. Amino acids: CASSQTPGRKMNTEAFF.

The V call is TRBV10-1, the J call TRBJ1-6; a weak D match, TRBD1 (6 bases). The germline V gene has CDR1 WNHNN and CDR2 SYGVQD (reference sequence). The CDR3 sequence is 14 residues long. The V and J ends lost 5 bases and 7 bases respectively, with 12 bases between them. CDR3 nucleotide sequence: TGCGCCAGCAGTCTCCGGACAGCCAATTCACCCCTCCACTTT. Amino acid sequence: CASSLRTANSPLHF.

The chain combines TRBV6-5 with TRBJ1-6, with D uncertain. CDR3 length: 13 residues. Germline values: CDR1 MNHEY, CDR2 SVGAGI. V was cut by 6 bases and J by 11 bases, with 14 bases left in between. CDR3 bases: TGTGCCAGCAGGACCCTTGAGTCTGCACCCCTCCACTTT. This sequence encodes CASRTLESAPLHF.

This clone occurred once. The chain uses TRBV25-1 and TRBJ1-1; D gene ambiguous. There are 12 residues in the CDR3. Germline V lookup: CDR1 MGHDK, CDR2 SYGVNS. V gave up 6 bases and J gave up 0 bases, with 5 bases separating them. CDR3 loop: CASSGMNTEAFF. CDR3 nucleotides: TGTGCCAGCAGCGGGATGAACACTGAAGCTTTCTTT. The variable domain in full, completed from reference TRBV25-1 and TRBJ1-1, reads EADIYQTPRYLVIGTGKKITLECSQTMGHDKMYWYQQDPGMELHLIHYSYGVNSTEKGDLSSESTVSRIRTEHFPLTLESARPSHTSQYLCASSGMNTEAFFGQGTRLTVV.

The J gene is TRBJ1-6, the V gene TRBV7-2; no definite D call. The CDR3 sequence is 15 residues long. Trimming took off 5 bases at V and 0 bases at J, with 8 bases between the two ends. CDR1 and CDR2 (germline): SGHTA, FQGNSA. CDR3 DNA: TGTGCCAGCAGCCTGGTTAGCTCCTATAATTCACCCCTCCACTTT. It codes for CASSLVSSYNSPLHF.